The 32 T cell receptor beta chains reported below all come from one sample, sequenced in a study of cytomegalovirus exposure and HLA in healthy donors. PCR amplification relied on 60 Vbeta primers (plus 13 Jbeta primers). TCRdb's table, derived via immunoSEQ multiplex PCR, lists solely in-frame clones and lacks some. The table has over 200,000 clones, approximately 81% seen once. Sequencing was carried out using PBMCs. The receptor set was obtained from a human donor in good health.

The chain couples TRBV15 to TRBJ2-1, with D tentatively TRBD1 (6 bases). Germline V gene lookup returns CDR1 LNHNV and CDR2 YYDKDF (reference sequence). The CDR3 covers 17 residues. The V end was cut by 1 base, the J end by 5 bases, with 18 bases between. CDR3 in amino acids: CATSRAWWLRGNNEQFF. CDR3 nucleotide sequence: TGTGCCACCAGCAGAGCCTGGTGGCTGAGGGGGAACAATGAGCAGTTCTTC.

This sequence joins TRBV4-3 and TRBJ2-3; the D gene is possibly TRBD2 (5 bases). Germline V gives CDR1 LGHNA, CDR2 YSLEER. This CDR3 is 9 amino acids long. V shed 4 bases and J shed 14 bases, with 7 bases lying between them. In nucleotides, the CDR3 is TGCGCCAGCAGCCGAGGGCCGTATTTT. This encodes CASSRGPYF.

To note about this clone: One end of the junction varies from germline; a read error may be responsible. The genes are TRBV7-7 and TRBJ2-5; a weak D match, TRBD1 (5 bases). CDR1 and CDR2 (germline): SSHAT, FNYEAQ (reference sequence). CDR3 size: 13 residues. CDR3 region: CASSLRQKGTQYF. CDR3 coding DNA: TGTGCTAGCAGCTTACGACAGAAAGGGACCCAGTACTTC.

The chain uses TRBV19 and TRBJ1-1; D remains ambiguous. Trimming shortened V by 8 bases and J by 1 base, and 11 bases separated the two germline ends. CDR3 length equals 13 residues. Germline lookup yields CDR1 LNHDA and CDR2 SQIVND (reference sequence). In DNA, the CDR3 is TGTGCCAGTTTTCGGGGAGAGAACACTGAAGCTTTCTTT. Amino acids: CASFRGENTEAFF.

The genes are TRBV7-9 and TRBJ2-1; TRBD2 matches at 7 bases. Germline loops: CDR1 SEHNR, CDR2 FQNEAQ (reference sequence). V was clipped by 3 bases and J by 9 bases; unmatched bases: 5. This CDR3 region has 13 residues. The CDR3 DNA reads as TGTGCCAGCAGCTTGCTAGCGGACGGTGAGCAGTTCTTC. It specifies CASSLLADGEQFF.

The rearrangement joins TRBV18 to TRBJ2-5; D gene unclear. The length of the CDR3 is 14 residues. The V end lost 1 base, the J end lost 2 bases, and 8 bases lay between the germline ends. From germline, CDR1 is KGHSH and CDR2 LQKENI. The CDR3 reads CASSPRQNQETQYF. Written as DNA, the CDR3 is TGTGCCAGCTCACCACGGCAAAATCAAGAGACCCAGTACTTC.

The V and J genes are TRBV19 and TRBJ2-1, with 9 nucleotides matching TRBD2. CDR1 and CDR2 (germline): LNHDA, SQIVND (reference sequence). Losses at the gene ends were 2 bases for V and 6 bases for J; bases not matched to a gene: 8. The CDR3 length is 16 residues. Here the CDR3 reads CASSIKREAPGNEQFF. The DNA for the CDR3 is TGTGCCAGTAGTATAAAGCGGGAGGCCCCGGGCAATGAGCAGTTCTTC.

The V gene is TRBV28, the J gene TRBJ2-1, with 9 bases that match TRBD2. The CDR3 is 13 residues long. Losses at the gene ends were 6 bases for V and 9 bases for J; bases not matched to a gene: 6. CDR1 MDHEN and CDR2 SYDVKM come from the germline V gene. CDR3 in DNA: TGTGCCAGCAGCCAAATAGCGGGAGTTGAGCAGTTCTTC. Residues: CASSQIAGVEQFF.

The chain couples TRBV10-1 to TRBJ2-1; 8 nucleotides line up with TRBD2. V was pared by 4 bases and J by 7 bases, with 6 bases of the junction left unmatched. There are 14 residues in the CDR3. CDR1 and CDR2 from the germline V gene are WNHNN and SYGVQD (reference sequence). CDR3 coding DNA: TGCGCCAGCAGTGGTAAGGGACTAGAAAATGAGCAGTTCTTC. As protein: CASSGKGLENEQFF.

In regard to this clone: The same CDR3 arises from other DNA sequences in this sample as well. V usage is TRBV30 and J usage is TRBJ1-2; 7 nucleotides align to TRBD1. Germline V gene data show CDR1 as GTSNPN and CDR2 as SVGIG (reference sequence). The CDR3 consists of 11 residues. DNA for the CDR3: TGTCGCCAGGGGGGACACTATGGCTACACCTTC. The encoded protein is CRQGGHYGYTF. The entire variable domain, with the rest obtained from reference TRBV30 and TRBJ1-2, is as follows: SQTIHQWPATLVQPVGSPLSLECTVEGTSNPNLYWYRQAAGRGLQLLFYSVGIGQISSEVPQNLSASRPQDRQFILSSKKLLLSDSGFYLCRQGGHYGYTFGSGTRLTVV.

The chain is built from TRBV25-1 and TRBJ2-3, with D possibly matching TRBD2 (6 bases). Germline CDR1 and CDR2: MGHDK and SYGVNS. The CDR3 consists of 16 residues. Between the trimmed V and J ends, which lost 3 bases and 2 bases, there was a span of 15 bases. CDR3 region: CASSEYPGDPTDTQYF. In DNA form, the CDR3 reads TGTGCCAGCAGTGAGTATCCGGGGGACCCCACAGATACGCAGTATTTT. The variable domain in full, with the rest retrieved from reference TRBV25-1 and TRBJ2-3, is EADIYQTPRYLVIGTGKKITLECSQTMGHDKMYWYQQDPGMELHLIHYSYGVNSTEKGDLSSESTVSRIRTEHFPLTLESARPSHTSQYLCASSEYPGDPTDTQYFGPGTRLTVL.

The CDR3 region is CASASGGYNEQFF. CDR3 nucleotide sequence: TGTGCCAGTGCTAGCGGCGGCTACAATGAGCAGTTCTTC. This sequence joins TRBV19 and TRBJ2-1, with TRBD2 identical over 7 bases. The CDR3 is 13 amino acids. CDR1 is LNHDA, CDR2 SQIVND, per germline (reference sequence). V dropped 8 bases and J dropped 3; count of bases not matched to a gene: 4. Filled out from reference TRBV19 and TRBJ2-1, the complete variable domain reads DGGITQSPKYLFRKEGQNVTLSCEQNLNHDAMYWYRQDPGQGLRLIYYSQIVNDFQKGDIAEGYSVSREKKESFPLTVTSAQKNPTAFYLCASASGGYNEQFFGPGTRLTVL.

This clone was recorded once. This chain links TRBV7-9 with TRBJ2-3, with D perhaps TRBD2 (6 bases). The CDR3 contains 14 residues. Germline V lookup: CDR1 SEHNR, CDR2 FQNEAQ (reference sequence). V was trimmed by 5 bases and J by 4 bases, leaving 13 bases between them. CDR3 loop: CASSPPSGADTQYF. In DNA, the CDR3 is TGTGCCAGCAGCCCCCCTTCGGGAGCAGATACGCAGTATTTT. Variable domain in full (rest from reference TRBV7-9 and TRBJ2-3): DTGVSQNPRHKITKRGQNVTFRCDPISEHNRLYWYRQTLGQGPEFLTYFQNEAQLEKSRLLSDRFSAERPKGSFSTLEIQRTEQGDSAMYLCASSPPSGADTQYFGPGTRLTVL.

The chain links TRBV6-5 to TRBJ2-7; 8 positions agree with TRBD1. V lost 6 bases, J lost 7 bases, and 14 bases stayed unmatched. The CDR3 is made up of 15 amino acids. CDR1 MNHEY and CDR2 SVGAGI come from the germline V gene. CDR3 sequence reads: CASRPTGGTTREQYF. The DNA for the CDR3 is TGTGCCAGCAGACCCACAGGGGGAACTACGAGGGAGCAGTACTTC.

This chain connects TRBV4-1 to TRBJ1-5; D is possibly TRBD1 (6 bases). CDR1 and CDR2 from the germline V gene are MGHRA and YSYEKL. This CDR3 comprises 16 residues. Trimming pared 5 bases from V and 0 bases from J, leaving 14 bases between. The CDR3 region is CASSEGQTYSNQPQHF. The CDR3 coding sequence is TGCGCCAGCAGCGAAGGACAGACTTATAGCAATCAGCCCCAGCATTTT.

The chain couples TRBV28 to TRBJ1-4; TRBD1 is a possible D gene (6 bases). CDR3 length: 14 amino acids. V was trimmed by 5 bases and J by 6 bases, leaving 13 bases between them. Germline V gives CDR1 MDHEN, CDR2 SYDVKM. CDR3 protein: CASSNTGYYEKLFF. The CDR3 DNA follows: TGTGCCAGCAGTAACACAGGGTATTATGAAAAACTGTTTTTT.

The chain is built from TRBV7-9 and TRBJ2-1; the match to TRBD2 covers 7 bases. Germline CDR1 SEHNR, CDR2 FQNEAQ (reference sequence). The CDR3 covers 16 residues. Trimming removed 1 base from V and 2 bases from J; junction bases left unmatched: 5. CDR3 DNA sequence: TGTGCCAGCAGCTTAGTGGGCGGGAGACCCTACAATGAGCAGTTCTTC. Encoded protein: CASSLVGGRPYNEQFF. The complete variable domain, with remaining parts taken from reference TRBV7-9 and TRBJ2-1, reads DTGVSQNPRHKITKRGQNVTFRCDPISEHNRLYWYRQTLGQGPEFLTYFQNEAQLEKSRLLSDRFSAERPKGSFSTLEIQRTEQGDSAMYLCASSLVGGRPYNEQFFGPGTRLTVL.

V gene TRBV5-6 combines with J gene TRBJ1-4; TRBD1 might be the D (5 bases). The germline gives CDR1 SGHDT, CDR2 YYEEEE. Trimming cost V 1 base and J 7 bases, with 14 bases left between them. CDR3 length: 15 residues. DNA of the CDR3: TGTGCCAGCAGCTTGAACAGGCGCGGTGCTGAAAAACTGTTTTTT. This sequence encodes CASSLNRRGAEKLFF.

The J gene is TRBJ1-5, the V gene TRBV30; 7 nucleotides match TRBD1. Trimming at V came to 3 bases and at J to 4 bases, leaving 9 bases not matched to a gene. Germline loops: CDR1 GTSNPN, CDR2 SVGIG (reference sequence). The CDR3 totals 15 residues. CDR3 nucleotide sequence: TGTGCCTGGAGCGAACGAGAGACAGGGAATCAGCCCCAGCATTTT. It specifies CAWSERETGNQPQHF.

V usage is TRBV2 and J usage is TRBJ2-5; D possibly corresponds to TRBD2 (5 bases). Trimming stripped 4 bases from V and 1 base from J, with 13 bases between. Germline CDR1 SNHLY, CDR2 FYNNEI. The CDR3 consists of 15 residues. The CDR3: CASSVRAGSQETQYF. CDR3 in DNA: TGTGCCAGCAGTGTAAGGGCGGGCTCCCAAGAGACCCAGTACTTC. Drawing the rest from reference TRBV2 and TRBJ2-5, the complete variable domain is EPEVTQTPSHQVTQMGQEVILRCVPISNHLYFYWYRQILGQKVEFLVSFYNNEISEKSEIFDDQFSVERPDGSNFTLKIRSTKLEDSAMYFCASSVRAGSQETQYFGPGTRLLVL.

The rearrangement uses TRBV28 and TRBJ2-7; TRBD1 matches 7 bases. The germline gives CDR1 MDHEN, CDR2 SYDVKM. The V gene end was trimmed by 5 bases and the J gene end by 12 bases; junction bases not matched to a gene: 7. This CDR3 has 11 residues. CDR3 sequence: CASSTRQGLYF. DNA of the CDR3: TGTGCCAGCAGTACACGACAGGGTTTGTACTTC.

The chain uses TRBV29-1 and TRBJ2-7, with 9 nucleotides matching TRBD2. The CDR3 has 13 amino acids. The V segment lost 7 bases and the J segment 6 bases; nucleotides outside the gene matches: 10. Looked up from germline, CDR1 is SQVTM and CDR2 is ANQGSEA. The CDR3 region has the DNA TGCAGCGCTCAGGGGCGGGAGGGGAGCGAGCAGTACTTC. This translates into CSAQGREGSEQYF.

The rearrangement links TRBV19 to TRBJ1-2, with a tentative D call TRBD1 (5 bases). V was shortened by 1 base and J by 7 bases, with 13 bases between the two germline ends. Per the germline V gene, CDR1 is LNHDA and CDR2 is SQIVND (reference sequence). The CDR3 is made up of 14 amino acids. The CDR3 DNA sequence: TGTGCCAGTAGTATAGCGGGGGGTCTTGCTGGCTACACCTTC. It is translated as CASSIAGGLAGYTF. The full variable domain, in which reference TRBV19 and TRBJ1-2 provide the parts outside the CDR3, is DGGITQSPKYLFRKEGQNVTLSCEQNLNHDAMYWYRQDPGQGLRLIYYSQIVNDFQKGDIAEGYSVSREKKESFPLTVTSAQKNPTAFYLCASSIAGGLAGYTFGSGTRLTVV.

In DNA form, the CDR3 reads TGTGCCAGCAGCCCCGGGACAGAGAGCTCCTACGAGCAGTACTTC. This codes for CASSPGTESSYEQYF. The V gene is TRBV5-4, the J gene TRBJ2-7; 7 nucleotides line up with TRBD1. CDR1 and CDR2 from the germline V gene are SGHNT and YYREEE (reference sequence). V gave up 4 bases and J gave up 0 bases; unmatched junction bases: 7. This CDR3 region has 15 residues.

The chain recombines TRBV4-1 with TRBJ2-3; the match to TRBD2 covers 8 bases. Losses at the gene ends were 0 bases for V and 10 bases for J; bases not matched to a gene: 9. The CDR3 consists of 15 residues. Germline V gene lookup returns CDR1 MGHRA and CDR2 YSYEKL. CDR3 residues: CASSQEASGRVPQYF. CDR3 in DNA: TGCGCCAGCAGCCAAGAGGCTAGCGGGCGCGTCCCGCAGTATTTT.

This clone was seen just once. The chain is built from TRBV29-1 and TRBJ2-1, with D tentatively TRBD1 (6 bases). The germline CDR1 and CDR2 sequences are SQVTM and ANQGSEA. V was cut by 6 bases and J by 4 bases, with 19 bases left in between. The CDR3 totals 15 residues. The CDR3 DNA is TGCAGCGTCTCGGCGGTTGGACAGACTTACAATGAGCAGTTCTTC. This gives the protein CSVSAVGQTYNEQFF.

The rearrangement uses TRBV7-3 and TRBJ1-1; D unclear. CDR3 length equals 13 residues. Trimming stripped 10 bases from V and 1 base from J, with 13 bases between. CDR1 is SGHTA and CDR2 is FQGTGA in the germline V gene. DNA of the CDR3: TGTGCCATTTACCCCGGTTCGAACACTGAAGCTTTCTTT. Translation gives CAIYPGSNTEAFF.

CDR3 loop: CASSEWDRVREGYGYTF. DNA of the CDR3: TGTGCCAGCAGTGAATGGGATCGGGTCAGGGAGGGGTATGGCTACACCTTC. The V gene is TRBV25-1, the J gene TRBJ1-2; tentative D call: TRBD1 (5 bases). Germline assignment: CDR1 MGHDK and CDR2 SYGVNS. V lost 1 base, J lost 5 bases, and 20 bases lay in between. The CDR3 sequence is 17 residues long.

A single count supports this clone. The chain is built from TRBV4-2 and TRBJ1-5, with 9 positions matching TRBD1. V shed 3 bases, J shed 0 bases, and the junction held 3 bases outside the gene matches. From germline, CDR1 is LGHNA and CDR2 YNFKEQ. This CDR3 has 16 residues. The CDR3 loop is CASSQGQGYSNQPQHF. The CDR3 DNA reads as TGTGCCAGCAGCCAGGGACAGGGATATAGCAATCAGCCCCAGCATTTT.

The CDR3 DNA reads TGTGCCAGCAGAAGGACAGGGGGAGGAGAGACCCAGTACTTC. Its protein product is CASRRTGGGETQYF. The genes are TRBV6-1 and TRBJ2-5; 10 bases fit TRBD1. CDR3 length equals 14 residues. Germline CDR1 reads MNHNS; CDR2 reads SASEGT. V shed 6 bases and J 4 bases; nucleotides not matched to a gene: 5.

The chain combines TRBV4-1 with TRBJ2-5; 9 positions agree with TRBD2. Trimming cost V 4 bases and J 2 bases; bases outside gene matches: 8. Germline lookup yields CDR1 MGHRA and CDR2 YSYEKL. The CDR3 runs 16 residues. The CDR3 DNA reads TGCGCCAGCAGCCCGCCCCTGGCGGGAGGGCAAGAGACCCAGTACTTC. This sequence encodes CASSPPLAGGQETQYF.

The V and J genes are TRBV19 and TRBJ2-1; 7 bases fit TRBD2. The CDR3 contains 18 residues. V was clipped by 6 bases and J by 5 bases; unmatched bases: 19. Looked up from germline, CDR1 is LNHDA and CDR2 is SQIVND (reference sequence). This chain's CDR3 is CASRPPMAREGWNNEQFF. CDR3 nucleotide sequence: TGTGCCAGTAGACCTCCGATGGCTAGGGAGGGCTGGAACAATGAGCAGTTCTTC.